These 28 T cell receptor beta chains originate from one sample sequenced in a study of T cells in localized non-small cell lung cancer. The table came from immunoSEQ multiplex PCR; TCRdb's copy has only in-frame clones and leaves some out. The sample has some 4,500 clones; 30% are singletons. Here the sequenced sample was lung tumor tissue, taken before any cancer treatment. Source of these receptors: a male donor aged 60 or over with stage I lung adenocarcinoma.

This rearrangement joins TRBV10-2 to TRBJ1-3; TRBD1 might be the D (5 bases). CDR1 and CDR2 from the germline V gene are WSHSY and SAAADI. The ends were cut back, 6 bases at V and 4 bases at J, with 22 bases in the middle. CDR3 length: 17 residues. CDR3 residues: CASRDRPGLGAGNTIYF. Written as DNA, the CDR3 is TGCGCCAGCAGAGACCGACCGGGGCTCGGTGCCGGAAACACCATATATTTT.

This chain uses TRBV29-1 with TRBJ2-2; 7 bases are shared with TRBD2. CDR3 length: 15 residues. The germline CDR1 and CDR2 sequences are SQVTM and ANQGSEA. With V trimmed by 4 bases and J by 4 bases, 9 bases remained unmatched. This CDR3 reads CSVGTGTGGTGELFF. The CDR3 DNA sequence: TGCAGCGTTGGGACCGGGACGGGGGGCACCGGGGAGCTGTTTTTT.

The chain carries TRBV9 and TRBJ1-6, with 9 bases aligning to TRBD1. Germline V gives CDR1 SGDLS, CDR2 YYNGEE. This CDR3 comprises 15 residues. V lost 6 bases, J lost 5 bases, and 6 bases stayed unmatched. The DNA of the CDR3 is TGTGCCAGCATGGATTGGACAGGGGATAATTCACCCCTCCACTTT. Amino acids: CASMDWTGDNSPLHF.

The rearrangement links TRBV18 to TRBJ1-1; D call uncertain. This CDR3 is built from 15 residues. V was cut by 0 bases and J by 5 bases, with 13 bases left in between. CDR1 and CDR2 (germline): KGHSH, LQKENI. The CDR3 is CASSPPGQHGTEAFF. CDR3 nucleotide sequence: TGTGCCAGCTCACCACCAGGCCAGCATGGAACTGAAGCTTTCTTT.

This clone was counted a few times. The V call is TRBV15, the J call TRBJ1-2; D perhaps matches TRBD1 (5 bases). From germline, CDR1 is LNHNV and CDR2 YYDKDF (reference sequence). Trimming left V 0 bases short and J 2 bases short, with 10 bases between. The CDR3 is 15 amino acids. The CDR3 loop is CATSRESGTNYGYTF. Here the CDR3 DNA reads TGTGCCACCAGCAGAGAATCAGGGACCAACTATGGCTACACCTTC.

This clone rates as medium-sized. The V call is TRBV6-8, the J call TRBJ2-7, with D tentatively TRBD1 (6 bases). Germline assignment: CDR1 MNHGY and CDR2 SAAAGT. The CDR3 is 13 residues long. Between the trimmed V and J ends, which lost 10 bases and 3 bases, there was a span of 16 bases. CDR3 residues: CATYPGADYEQYF. DNA for the CDR3: TGTGCCACCTACCCAGGGGCGGACTACGAGCAGTACTTC.

V usage is TRBV14 and J usage is TRBJ2-6, with D perhaps matching TRBD1 (6 bases). CDR1 is SGHDN, CDR2 FVKESK, per germline. The CDR3 totals 16 residues. Trimming left V 0 bases short and J 2 bases short, with 8 bases between. The CDR3 nucleotides are TGTGCCAGCAGCCAAGAAAAGGGGGCTGGGGCCAACGTCCTGACTTTC. Translation: CASSQEKGAGANVLTF.

The rearrangement links TRBV6-8 to TRBJ2-1; possibly TRBD1 or TRBD2 for D (5 bases each). With 9 bases removed from V and 6 bases from J, the gap between germline ends came to 15 bases. The CDR3 runs to 13 residues. Germline CDR1 and CDR2: MNHGY and SAAAGT. This CDR3 is CASSRERGNEQFF. DNA of the CDR3: TGTGCCAGTTCGAGGGAGAGGGGCAATGAGCAGTTCTTC.

The gene calls are TRBV5-1 and TRBJ2-3; no firm D call. The germline V gene encodes CDR1 SGHRS and CDR2 YFSETQ. With 0 bases removed from V and 6 bases from J, the gap between germline ends came to 11 bases. The CDR3 loop spans 14 amino acids. This CDR3 reads CASSLEWGTDTQYF. The CDR3 bases are TGCGCCAGCAGCTTGGAATGGGGAACGGATACGCAGTATTTT.

V and J are TRBV19 and TRBJ2-6; TRBD1 agrees at 12 bases. This CDR3 spans 17 amino acids. Germline CDR1 is LNHDA and CDR2 is SQIVND (reference sequence). With 7 bases clipped from V and 4 bases from J, the junction kept 8 bases outside the gene matches. Here the CDR3 reads CASTPGQGARGANVLTF. The CDR3 nucleotides are TGTGCCAGTACCCCGGGACAGGGGGCGCGGGGGGCCAACGTCCTGACTTTC.

The V call is TRBV30, the J call TRBJ1-2; TRBD1 agrees at 8 bases. The trim removed 8 bases at V and 6 bases at J, leaving 14 bases unmatched. In germline, CDR1 is GTSNPN, CDR2 SVGIG (reference sequence). The CDR3 has 14 residues. CDR3: CAGARTGQSHGYTF. CDR3 DNA sequence: TGTGCCGGGGCCCGGACAGGGCAAAGTCATGGCTACACCTTC.

The V and J genes are TRBV29-1 and TRBJ1-2, with 9 bases identical to TRBD1. The ends lost 7 bases at V and 4 bases at J; junction bases unmatched: 19. This CDR3 contains 17 residues. Germline V lookup: CDR1 SQVTM, CDR2 ANQGSEA. CDR3 loop: CSAVGGNTGGASYGYTF. The CDR3 region has the DNA TGCAGCGCCGTAGGGGGAAACACAGGGGGCGCAAGCTATGGCTACACCTTC.

This chain connects TRBV12-5 to TRBJ1-5; TRBD1 aligns across 7 bases. The CDR3 has 17 amino acids. V dropped 2 bases and J dropped 3; count of bases not matched to a gene: 10. Per germline, CDR1 LGHNT and CDR2 FRNRAP. DNA of the CDR3: TGTGCTAGTGGTTTGCCACAGGCAGGGGGTATCAATCAGCCCCAGCATTTT. This sequence encodes CASGLPQAGGINQPQHF.

The sample holds a few counts of this clone. The chain has TRBV19 and TRBJ1-1; 8 bases agree with TRBD1. Germline CDR1 reads LNHDA; CDR2 reads SQIVND (reference sequence). Losses at the gene ends were 4 bases for V and 4 bases for J; bases not matched to a gene: 5. This CDR3 contains 14 residues. DNA of the CDR3: TGTGCCAGTAGTAGGACAGGGTTGATCACTGAAGCTTTCTTT. The encoded protein is CASSRTGLITEAFF.

In this sample, this clone turned up a few times. This CDR3 is CASSDRGPRYNSPLHF. CDR3 DNA: TGTGCCAGCAGCGACAGGGGCCCACGATATAATTCACCCCTCCACTTT. The rearrangement uses TRBV6-7 and TRBJ1-6; 8 bases line up with TRBD1. TRBV6-7 is filed as an ORF, its function uncertain. The CDR3 has 16 amino acids. J was trimmed by 4 bases and V by 6 bases; bases with no gene match: 8.

Only one count was recorded for this clone. The chain joins TRBV4-1 to TRBJ1-4; D gene unclear. CDR1 and CDR2 (germline): MGHRA, YSYEKL. This CDR3 is built from 12 residues. V was shortened by 4 bases and J by 8 bases, with 8 bases between the two germline ends. CDR3 coding DNA: TGCGCCAGCAGCCTCGACCACGAAAAACTGTTTTTT. This codes for CASSLDHEKLFF.

There are a few counts of this clone. The chain couples TRBV2 to TRBJ1-4; TRBD1 matches at 9 bases. Germline CDR1 reads SNHLY; CDR2 reads FYNNEI. The CDR3 extends over 16 amino acids. V shed 6 bases and J 4 bases; nucleotides not matched to a gene: 9. As DNA, the CDR3 is TGTGCCAGCAGGACCCGGACAGGGGCCAATAATGAAAAACTGTTTTTT. It specifies CASRTRTGANNEKLFF. Variable domain in full (rest from reference TRBV2 and TRBJ1-4): EPEVTQTPSHQVTQMGQEVILRCVPISNHLYFYWYRQILGQKVEFLVSFYNNEISEKSEIFDDQFSVERPDGSNFTLKIRSTKLEDSAMYFCASRTRTGANNEKLFFGSGTQLSVL.

The rearrangement links TRBV9 to TRBJ2-3; TRBD2 matches 12 bases. In germline, CDR1 is SGDLS, CDR2 YYNGEE. This CDR3 contains 15 residues. With 2 bases clipped from V and 4 bases from J, the junction kept 2 bases outside the gene matches. CDR3 coding DNA: TGTGCCAGCAGCGTCGCTAGCGGGGGGGCAGATACGCAGTATTTT. Translated, it gives CASSVASGGADTQYF.

The rearrangement uses TRBV2 and TRBJ1-5; 7 bases fit TRBD1. V gave up 7 bases and J gave up 4 bases; unmatched junction bases: 7. The CDR3 contains 14 residues. Germline V gene lookup returns CDR1 SNHLY and CDR2 FYNNEI. CDR3 nucleotide sequence: TGTGCCAGCACCCCCTTGGACAGGAATCAGCCCCAGCATTTT. It specifies CASTPLDRNQPQHF.

The chain links TRBV23-1 to TRBJ1-5; D is unresolved. TRBV23-1 is reported as an ORF; its role is uncertain. The CDR3 runs to 16 residues. Trimming left V 6 bases short and J 0 bases short, with 15 bases between. CDR3 sequence reads: CASSRRSVDSNQPQHF. CDR3 nucleotide sequence: TGCGCCAGCAGCCGACGGTCGGTAGATAGCAATCAGCCCCAGCATTTT.

This clone was found once. V and J are TRBV5-1 and TRBJ1-1; a weak D match, TRBD1 (6 bases). The CDR3 loop spans 16 amino acids. Per germline, CDR1 SGHRS and CDR2 YFSETQ. The ends were cut back, 4 bases at V and 0 bases at J, with 16 bases in the middle. CDR3 in DNA: TGCGCCAGCAGCCTCCGCTCGGGACAACTGAACACTGAAGCTTTCTTT. Translated: CASSLRSGQLNTEAFF.

This clone showed up just a few times. CDR3 residues: CASSRAGGQREKLFF. The DNA for the CDR3 is TGTGCCAGCAGCCGAGCGGGAGGCCAGAGGGAAAAACTGTTTTTT. The chain is built from TRBV14 and TRBJ1-4, with D uncertain. The CDR3 runs to 15 residues. The V end was cut by 4 bases, the J end by 8 bases, with 17 bases between. Per germline, CDR1 SGHDN and CDR2 FVKESK.

On this clone itself: Its ends do not fully match the called genes, so a read error is possible. The rearrangement links TRBV6-8 to TRBJ2-7; D is unresolved. Germline CDR1 and CDR2: MNHGY and SAAAGT. The CDR3 consists of 14 residues. The CDR3 DNA reads TGTGCCATCAGTGCCATAAGGGCGAGCCAGGAGCAGTACTTC. This translates into CAISAIRASQEQYF.

The gene calls are TRBV19 and TRBJ2-4; 12 bases fit TRBD1. Germline CDR1 is LNHDA and CDR2 is SQIVND (reference sequence). V lost 4 bases, J lost 1 base, and 5 bases stayed unmatched. CDR3 length equals 17 residues. The CDR3 loop reads CASSTGTGGAAKNIQYF. CDR3 bases: TGTGCCAGTAGTACCGGGACAGGGGGCGCCGCCAAAAACATTCAGTACTTC. Complete variable domain (other parts from reference TRBV19 and TRBJ2-4): DGGITQSPKYLFRKEGQNVTLSCEQNLNHDAMYWYRQDPGQGLRLIYYSQIVNDFQKGDIAEGYSVSREKKESFPLTVTSAQKNPTAFYLCASSTGTGGAAKNIQYFGAGTRLSVL.

This clone was found a few times. This chain joins TRBV12-5 and TRBJ2-1; the match to TRBD2 covers 12 bases. CDR1 is LGHNT and CDR2 is FRNRAP in the germline V gene. This CDR3 is 15 amino acids long. V was pared by 9 bases and J by 7 bases, with 10 bases of the junction left unmatched. The CDR3 here is CASGRGTSGWNEQFF. For the CDR3, the DNA is TGTGCTAGCGGCAGGGGGACTAGCGGGTGGAATGAGCAGTTCTTC.

This chain's CDR3 is CASSYPGQGFEKLFF. In DNA, the CDR3 is TGTGCCAGCAGTTACCCGGGACAGGGGTTTGAAAAACTGTTTTTT. The chain carries TRBV6-8 and TRBJ1-4; 10 bases align to TRBD1. The CDR3 has 15 residues. V gave up 2 bases and J gave up 7 bases; unmatched junction bases: 4. CDR1 is MNHGY and CDR2 is SAAAGT in the germline V gene.

The chain couples TRBV2 to TRBJ1-2; TRBD1 matches at 9 bases. The CDR3 runs 13 residues. Germline CDR1 and CDR2: SNHLY and FYNNEI. Trimming cost V 6 bases and J 6 bases; bases outside gene matches: 5. The CDR3 is CASRTRDRDGYTF. The CDR3 DNA follows: TGTGCCAGCAGAACCCGGGACAGGGATGGCTACACCTTC. Supplemented by reference TRBV2 and TRBJ1-2, the full variable domain reads EPEVTQTPSHQVTQMGQEVILRCVPISNHLYFYWYRQILGQKVEFLVSFYNNEISEKSEIFDDQFSVERPDGSNFTLKIRSTKLEDSAMYFCASRTRDRDGYTFGSGTRLTVV.

The rearrangement links TRBV10-2 to TRBJ2-3; D ambiguous. Trimming pared 6 bases from V and 3 bases from J, leaving 13 bases between. CDR1 and CDR2 (germline): WSHSY, SAAADI. The CDR3 sequence is 14 residues long. The CDR3: CASSTGIGTDTQYF. The CDR3 DNA reads TGCGCCAGCAGCACCGGTATCGGAACAGATACGCAGTATTTT.